These 31 T cell receptor beta chains were sequenced from one sample in a study of cytomegalovirus exposure and HLA in healthy donors. The PCR contained 60 Vbeta and 13 Jbeta primers. Profiling relied on immunoSEQ multiplex PCR, and the TCRdb table lists in-frame clones only, not all of them. The sample shows 150,000 to 200,000 clones, around 74% of them seen only once. What was sequenced was PBMCs. The receptors were sampled from a female donor in good health and CMV-seronegative.

This sequence joins TRBV30 and TRBJ2-7, with a weak D call TRBD1 (5 bases). Trimming stripped 6 bases from V and 0 bases from J, with 9 bases between. The germline V gene has CDR1 GTSNPN and CDR2 SVGIG (reference sequence). This CDR3 spans 12 amino acids. CDR3 in DNA: TGTGCCTGTAGTCAGGGCTCCTACGAGCAGTACTTC. Its protein is CACSQGSYEQYF.

The chain uses TRBV2 and TRBJ2-7; TRBD1 matches at 7 bases. Per the germline V gene, CDR1 is SNHLY and CDR2 is FYNNEI. This CDR3 is built from 11 residues. Trimming removed 11 bases from V and 3 bases from J; junction bases left unmatched: 4. The CDR3 DNA reads as TGTGCCTCGGGACAGTACTACGAGCAGTACTTC. Translating it yields CASGQYYEQYF.

This clone occurred once. The chain has TRBV5-6 and TRBJ1-5, with D unresolved. The V gene lost 4 bases and the J gene lost 3 bases, with 5 bases spanning the gap. CDR3 size: 12 residues. Germline loops: CDR1 SGHDT, CDR2 YYEEEE. This CDR3 reads CASSLPNQPQHF. The CDR3 DNA is TGTGCCAGCAGCCTACCCAATCAGCCCCAGCATTTT.

The gene calls are TRBV30 and TRBJ2-7; TRBD2 might be the D (6 bases). Trimming stripped 0 bases from V and 6 bases from J, with 12 bases between. Per the germline V gene, CDR1 is GTSNPN and CDR2 is SVGIG (reference sequence). The CDR3 spans 13 residues. The CDR3 spells CAWSVRREAEQYF. CDR3 coding DNA: TGTGCCTGGAGTGTACGGCGGGAAGCCGAGCAGTACTTC.

The chain couples TRBV5-1 to TRBJ2-5; TRBD2 aligns across 9 bases. Losses at the gene ends were 0 bases for V and 4 bases for J; bases not matched to a gene: 4. The CDR3 is 15 residues long. Germline assignment: CDR1 SGHRS and CDR2 YFSETQ. The CDR3 region is CASSLAGTSRETQYF. The CDR3 DNA is TGCGCCAGCAGCTTGGCCGGGACTAGCAGAGAGACCCAGTACTTC.

V gene TRBV2 combines with J gene TRBJ1-1, with TRBD1 matching over 7 bases. V was pared by 5 bases and J by 3 bases, with 3 bases of the junction left unmatched. The CDR3 totals 13 residues. Germline V gene data show CDR1 as SNHLY and CDR2 as FYNNEI. The CDR3 reads CASSKQGHTEAFF. The CDR3 DNA reads TGTGCCAGCAGTAAACAGGGGCACACTGAAGCTTTCTTT. Supplemented by reference TRBV2 and TRBJ1-1, the full variable domain reads EPEVTQTPSHQVTQMGQEVILRCVPISNHLYFYWYRQILGQKVEFLVSFYNNEISEKSEIFDDQFSVERPDGSNFTLKIRSTKLEDSAMYFCASSKQGHTEAFFGQGTRLTVV.

The rearrangement uses TRBV30 and TRBJ2-5; D might be TRBD1 (5 bases). Between the trimmed V and J ends, which lost 4 bases and 5 bases, there was a span of 14 bases. The CDR3 sequence is 13 residues long. Germline V gene sequence: CDR1 GTSNPN, CDR2 SVGIG (reference sequence). The CDR3 reads CAWTVRVRETQYF. DNA of the CDR3: TGTGCCTGGACGGTCAGGGTACGGGAGACCCAGTACTTC.

The V gene is TRBV19, the J gene TRBJ2-2; 7 bases fit TRBD1. V trimming: 3 bases; J trimming: 7 bases; junction bases outside the gene matches: 8. Germline loops: CDR1 LNHDA, CDR2 SQIVND (reference sequence). This CDR3 has 15 residues. The CDR3 nucleotides read TGTGCCAGTAGTATTTTAGGGGGCTTCGGCGGGGAGCTGTTTTTT. This gives the protein CASSILGGFGGELFF.

This clone was seen only a few times. This chain uses TRBV7-8 with TRBJ2-7; D unresolved. V was pared by 5 bases and J by 9 bases, with 26 bases between. From germline, CDR1 is SGHVS and CDR2 FQNEAQ. The CDR3 spans 16 residues. The CDR3 coding sequence is TGTGCCAGCAGCCGTGATCCAGTCCTAGAGCTTAGGTGGCAGTACTTC. Protein: CASSRDPVLELRWQYF.

J is TRBJ1-2 and V is TRBV28; 10 nucleotides agree with TRBD1. From germline, CDR1 is MDHEN and CDR2 SYDVKM. Trimming at V came to 5 bases and at J to 2 bases, leaving 2 bases not matched to a gene. The CDR3 is 14 amino acids. The CDR3 DNA sequence: TGTGCCAGCAGTCGGGACAGGGGAAACTATGGCTACACCTTC. It encodes CASSRDRGNYGYTF.

The chain combines TRBV19 with TRBJ1-2; 8 bases line up with TRBD1. With V trimmed by 5 bases and J by 4 bases, 15 bases remained unmatched. Germline-derived CDR1 and CDR2 are LNHDA and SQIVND (reference sequence). CDR3 length equals 17 residues. This CDR3 is CASSSTHRQGTFYGYTF. DNA for the CDR3: TGTGCCAGTAGTTCTACCCACCGACAGGGGACATTCTATGGCTACACCTTC.

The gene calls are TRBV5-4 and TRBJ2-7; TRBD1 matches 7 bases. CDR1 SGHNT and CDR2 YYREEE come from the germline V gene (reference sequence). After removal of 2 bases from V and 7 bases from J, the junction contained 6 bases not matched to a gene. The CDR3 runs 13 residues. This CDR3 is CASSFDRAGEQYF. CDR3 DNA: TGTGCCAGCAGCTTTGACAGGGCCGGGGAGCAGTACTTC.

The chain recombines TRBV7-9 with TRBJ2-7, with 13 bases matching TRBD2. The ends lost 3 bases at V and 8 bases at J; junction bases unmatched: 7. The CDR3 spans 15 residues. CDR1 SEHNR and CDR2 FQNEAQ come from the germline V gene (reference sequence). In nucleotides, the CDR3 is TGTGCCAGCAGCTTGGGGGGACTAGCGGGATTTCAGCAGTACTTC. Its translation: CASSLGGLAGFQQYF.

The chain uses TRBV30 and TRBJ1-1; tentatively, D is TRBD1 (5 bases). Trimming took 3 bases from V and 0 from J, leaving 14 bases between them. The CDR3 has 15 amino acids. From germline, CDR1 is GTSNPN and CDR2 SVGIG (reference sequence). CDR3 sequence reads: CAWSLGHSMNTEAFF. The CDR3 nucleotides are TGTGCCTGGAGCCTTGGACACTCTATGAACACTGAAGCTTTCTTT.

The genes are TRBV30 and TRBJ2-3; 7 nucleotides match TRBD1. CDR3 size: 13 residues. CDR1 GTSNPN and CDR2 SVGIG come from the germline V gene (reference sequence). V lost 8 bases to trimming and J lost 3 bases; unmatched junction nucleotides: 8. The CDR3, as DNA: TGTGCCGTAAGGGGGCTGAATACAGATACGCAGTATTTT. Translated: CAVRGLNTDTQYF.

The V and J genes are TRBV27 and TRBJ2-7, with TRBD2 matching 7 bases. The germline gives CDR1 MNHEY, CDR2 SMNVEV (reference sequence). After removal of 4 bases from V and 0 bases from J, the junction contained 3 bases not matched to a gene. This CDR3 region has 14 residues. CDR3 sequence: CASSSTSPSYEQYF. DNA of the CDR3: TGTGCCAGCAGTTCGACTAGCCCCTCCTACGAGCAGTACTTC.

In this sample, this clone turned up a few times. The chain recombines TRBV6-5 with TRBJ2-7, with 7 bases matching TRBD2. J gave up 4 bases and V 0 bases, and 6 bases lay outside the gene matches. Germline V lookup: CDR1 MNHEY, CDR2 SVGAGI. The CDR3 has 15 residues. CDR3 loop: CASSYSRQREYEQYF. The CDR3 coding sequence is TGTGCCAGCAGTTACTCCCGACAGCGGGAATACGAGCAGTACTTC.

The chain uses TRBV27 and TRBJ2-1; 8 bases align to TRBD2. This CDR3 has 17 residues. Germline V gene sequence: CDR1 MNHEY, CDR2 SMNVEV (reference sequence). Losses at the gene ends were 5 bases for V and 6 bases for J; bases not matched to a gene: 15. The CDR3 loop reads CASSPASGLVGANEQFF. The CDR3 DNA sequence: TGTGCCAGCAGTCCTGCCTCGGGACTAGTTGGTGCCAATGAGCAGTTCTTC.

The table lists this clone with a count of one. The junction does not match germline at one end; this may be a read error. The chain employs TRBV18 and TRBJ1-1; D is unclear. Germline V CDR1 and CDR2: KGHSH, LQKENI. The CDR3 runs 11 residues. In DNA, the CDR3 is TGTGCCAGCTCACTAAGGACTGACGCTTTCTTT. Encoded protein: CASSLRTDAFF.

This clone showed up just a few times. This rearrangement joins TRBV19 to TRBJ1-6; D perhaps matches TRBD1 (5 bases). The CDR3 consists of 15 residues. The V gene lost 7 bases and the J gene lost 4 bases, with 14 bases spanning the gap. Germline V CDR1 and CDR2: LNHDA, SQIVND (reference sequence). CDR3 sequence reads: CASIGQPGYNSPLHF. CDR3 nucleotide sequence: TGTGCCAGTATCGGACAACCAGGATATAATTCACCCCTCCACTTT.

A few counts support this clone. The V gene is TRBV6-5, the J gene TRBJ1-5; D perhaps matches TRBD1 (6 bases). From germline, CDR1 is MNHEY and CDR2 SVGAGI. The CDR3 spans 15 residues. Trimming cost V 8 bases and J 0 bases, with 14 bases left between them. CDR3 coding DNA: TGTGCCAGCCGTCAGGGGACCTATAGCAATCAGCCCCAGCATTTT. Protein product: CASRQGTYSNQPQHF.

The V and J genes are TRBV7-3 and TRBJ2-1, with D maybe TRBD1 (6 bases). Trimming cost V 2 bases and J 3 bases, with 11 bases left between them. The CDR3 extends over 15 amino acids. Per the germline V gene, CDR1 is SGHTA and CDR2 is FQGTGA. The CDR3 DNA is TGTGCCAGCAGCTTATCAGGGGCGGACTACAATGAGCAGTTCTTC. Its translation: CASSLSGADYNEQFF.

This chain links TRBV4-1 with TRBJ2-2; unclear D gene. This CDR3 is built from 15 residues. The germline V gene has CDR1 MGHRA and CDR2 YSYEKL. The V and J ends lost 1 base and 6 bases respectively, with 12 bases between them. The CDR3 sequence is CASSQGAFWAGELFF. CDR3 nucleotides: TGCGCCAGCAGCCAAGGGGCGTTTTGGGCCGGGGAGCTGTTTTTT.

The chain is built from TRBV20-1 and TRBJ2-5, with D unclear. CDR1 is DFQATT and CDR2 is SNEGSKA in the germline V gene (reference sequence). The CDR3 covers 11 residues. The V end was cut by 3 bases, the J end by 3 bases, with 5 bases between. The CDR3 nucleotides are TGCAGTGCTAGTCCGGAAGAGACCCAGTACTTC. Residues: CSASPEETQYF.

This clone was found a few times. The chain carries TRBV11-2 and TRBJ2-7, with TRBD2 as a possible D gene (6 bases). The CDR3 consists of 13 residues. The germline gives CDR1 SGHAT, CDR2 FQNNGV. Trimming removed 5 bases from V and 1 base from J, with 9 bases in between. CDR3 protein: CASSAGTSYEQYF. CDR3 nucleotides: TGTGCCAGCAGCGCGGGGACTTCCTACGAGCAGTACTTC.

The chain couples TRBV5-4 to TRBJ2-5; D gene ambiguous. Germline lookup yields CDR1 SGHNT and CDR2 YYREEE (reference sequence). Trimming removed 4 bases at V and 1 base at J, with 11 bases between. There are 14 residues in the CDR3. CDR3 amino acids: CASSPRGFQETQYF. For the CDR3, the DNA is TGTGCCAGCAGCCCCAGAGGTTTCCAAGAGACCCAGTACTTC.

This clone appeared a single time. This rearrangement joins TRBV27 to TRBJ1-4; 11 bases map to TRBD1. Germline CDR1 MNHEY, CDR2 SMNVEV (reference sequence). This CDR3 region has 16 residues. Losses at the gene ends were 4 bases for V and 5 bases for J; bases not matched to a gene: 6. Written as DNA, the CDR3 is TGTGCCAGCAGTTCCCGGGACAGGGGGTCGAATGAAAAACTGTTTTTT. Amino acid sequence: CASSSRDRGSNEKLFF. The variable domain in full, completed from reference TRBV27 and TRBJ1-4, reads EAQVTQNPRYLITVTGKKLTVTCSQNMNHEYMSWYRQDPGLGLRQIYYSMNVEVTDKGDVPEGYKVSRKEKRNFPLILESPSPNQTSLYFCASSSRDRGSNEKLFFGSGTQLSVL.

This clone was detected only once. The chain has TRBV18 and TRBJ2-7, with 9 nucleotides matching TRBD1. Trimming at V came to 3 bases and at J to 5 bases, leaving 17 bases not matched to a gene. CDR1 is KGHSH and CDR2 is LQKENI in the germline V gene. The CDR3 consists of 18 residues. The CDR3 DNA reads as TGTGCCAGCTCACCTCTCCCCGGGACAGGGAAGGGGATGCACGAGCAGTACTTC. Translated, it gives CASSPLPGTGKGMHEQYF. Together with reference TRBV18 and TRBJ2-7, the CDR3 gives the full variable domain: NAGVMQNPRHLVRRRGQEARLRCSPMKGHSHVYWYRQLPEEGLKFMVYLQKENIIDESGMPKERFSAEFPKEGPSILRIQQVVRGDSAAYFCASSPLPGTGKGMHEQYFGPGTRLTVT.

The chain is built from TRBV28 and TRBJ2-3, with 9 bases that match TRBD2. This CDR3 has 15 residues. The ends lost 7 bases at V and 3 bases at J; junction bases unmatched: 8. Germline CDR1 reads MDHEN; CDR2 reads SYDVKM. This CDR3 is CASNLAGGGTDTQYF. As DNA, the CDR3 is TGTGCCAGCAACCTCGCGGGAGGGGGAACAGATACGCAGTATTTT.

The chain uses TRBV2 and TRBJ1-4; D might be TRBD1 (5 bases). The CDR3 length is 16 residues. Germline-derived CDR1 and CDR2 are SNHLY and FYNNEI. V was clipped by 10 bases and J by 0 bases, with 18 bases between them. The CDR3 region has the DNA TGTGCCATCCGCAGGGTCCCCTCTACAACTAATGAAAAACTGTTTTTT. This codes for CAIRRVPSTTNEKLFF.

The rearrangement joins TRBV5-6 to TRBJ1-1; D ambiguous. The ends were cut back, 3 bases at V and 0 bases at J, with 15 bases in the middle. This CDR3 is built from 16 residues. Germline loops: CDR1 SGHDT, CDR2 YYEEEE. The CDR3 DNA sequence: TGTGCCAGCAGCTCTGAACAGAAGACTATGAACACTGAAGCTTTCTTT. It translates to CASSSEQKTMNTEAFF.